Described below is a single T cell receptor beta chain sequence and its context. Its antigen is still unknown. With 60 Vbeta and 13 Jbeta primers, the PCR was carried out. The assay was immunoSEQ multiplex PCR, and TCRdb's table has in-frame clones only and misses some. The sample records some 180,000 clones, about 82% being singletons. Germline-derived CDR1 and CDR2 are KGHSH and LQKENI. Trimming at V came to 2 bases and at J to 4 bases, leaving 5 bases not matched to a gene. The CDR3 contains 16 residues. This sample was taken from a study of cytomegalovirus exposure and HLA in healthy donors. Across the whole study: HLA-typed donors were the source of roughly 80 million unique TCRs held in an early data release.

Overall study findings and caveats: Analysis performed later showed TCR beta chains linked to HLA being more clonally expanded than equally common others. Accurate HLA-A and HLA-B prediction from TCR beta sequences was reported for most subjects.

This chain joins TRBV18 and TRBJ2-5, with 12 bases matching TRBD2. The origin of this receptor is a woman aged 25 to 39 in good health and CMV-seronegative. The sample comprised PBMCs. The CDR3 DNA sequence: TGTGCCAGCTCACCAACTAGCGGGGGGCTGGCAGAGACCCAGTACTTC. It yields the protein CASSPTSGGLAETQYF. Drawing the rest from reference TRBV18 and TRBJ2-5, the complete variable domain is NAGVMQNPRHLVRRRGQEARLRCSPMKGHSHVYWYRQLPEEGLKFMVYLQKENIIDESGMPKERFSAEFPKEGPSILRIQQVVRGDSAAYFCASSPTSGGLAETQYFGPGTRLLVL.